This T cell receptor beta chain derives from a study of blood T cell repertoires in COVID-19. Study as a whole: Acute and convalescent COVID-19 specimens originated in the United States, Italy and Spain. PBMCs, B-cell-depleted T cells, or T cells were the source of the cDNA or gDNA that made up the material.

Generated by immunoSEQ multiplex PCR, the TCRdb table keeps only in-frame clones and is missing some. The sample includes around 120,000 clones, around 89% of them seen just once. CDR3 length: 14 residues. V lost 5 bases and J 7 bases, leaving 14 bases between the germline ends. Per the germline V gene, CDR1 is MNHEY and CDR2 is SVGAGI. Sequences were obtained from peripheral blood. This clonotype was sampled from a human donor in a cohort sampled during active COVID-19. The chain employs TRBV6-5 and TRBJ2-2; TRBD1 might be the D (7 bases). The CDR3 DNA is TGTGCCAGCAGTCGCGGGACAGCGGTCGGGGAGCTGTTTTTT. Translated, it gives CASSRGTAVGELFF.